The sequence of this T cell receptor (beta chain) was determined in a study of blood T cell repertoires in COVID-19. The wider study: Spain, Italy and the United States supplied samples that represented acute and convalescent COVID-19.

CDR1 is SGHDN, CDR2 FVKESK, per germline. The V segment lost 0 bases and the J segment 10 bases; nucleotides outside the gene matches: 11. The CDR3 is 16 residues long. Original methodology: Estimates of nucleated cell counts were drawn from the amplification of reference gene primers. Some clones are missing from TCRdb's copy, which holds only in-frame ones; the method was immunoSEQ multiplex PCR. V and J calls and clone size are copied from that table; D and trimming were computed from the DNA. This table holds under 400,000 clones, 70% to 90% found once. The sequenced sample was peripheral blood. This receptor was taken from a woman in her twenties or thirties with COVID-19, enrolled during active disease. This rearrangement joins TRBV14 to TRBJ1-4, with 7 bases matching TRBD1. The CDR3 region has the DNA TGTGCCAGCAGCCAAGAAGGGGGCCCACTGTCTGGAAAACTGTTTTTT. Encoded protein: CASSQEGGPLSGKLFF.